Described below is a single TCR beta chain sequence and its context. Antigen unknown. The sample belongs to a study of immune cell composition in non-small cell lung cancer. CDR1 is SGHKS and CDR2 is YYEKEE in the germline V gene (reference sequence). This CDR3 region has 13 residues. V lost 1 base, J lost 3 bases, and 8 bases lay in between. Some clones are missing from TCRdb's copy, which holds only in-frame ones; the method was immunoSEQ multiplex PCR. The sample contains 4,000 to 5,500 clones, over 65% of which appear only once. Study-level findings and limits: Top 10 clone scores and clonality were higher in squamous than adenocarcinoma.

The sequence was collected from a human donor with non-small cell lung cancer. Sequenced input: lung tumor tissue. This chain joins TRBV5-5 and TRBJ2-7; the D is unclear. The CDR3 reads CASSLTYHYEQYF. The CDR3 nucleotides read TGTGCCAGCAGCTTGACATACCACTACGAGCAGTACTTC.